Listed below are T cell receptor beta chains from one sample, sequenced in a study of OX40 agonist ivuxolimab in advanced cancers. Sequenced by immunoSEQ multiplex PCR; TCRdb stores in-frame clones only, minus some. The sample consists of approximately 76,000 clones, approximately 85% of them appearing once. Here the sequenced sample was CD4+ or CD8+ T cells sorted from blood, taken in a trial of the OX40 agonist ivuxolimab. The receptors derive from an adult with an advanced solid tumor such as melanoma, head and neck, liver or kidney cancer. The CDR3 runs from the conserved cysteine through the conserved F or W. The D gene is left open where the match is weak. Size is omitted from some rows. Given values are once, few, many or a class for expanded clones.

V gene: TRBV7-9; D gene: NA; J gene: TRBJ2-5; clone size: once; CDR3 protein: CASSPKTLQETQYF; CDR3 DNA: TGTGCCAGCAGCCCTAAGACCCTCCAAGAGACCCAGTACTTC
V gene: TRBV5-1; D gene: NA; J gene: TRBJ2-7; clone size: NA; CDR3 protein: CASTPTPGEQYF; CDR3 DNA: TGCGCCAGCACTCCCACCCCGGGCGAGCAGTACTTC
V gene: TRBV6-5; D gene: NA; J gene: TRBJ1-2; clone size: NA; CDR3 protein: CASTPLDSAYGYTF; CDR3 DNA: TGTGCCAGCACCCCCCTGGACAGTGCCTATGGCTACACCTTC
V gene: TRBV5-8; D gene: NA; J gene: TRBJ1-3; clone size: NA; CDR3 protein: CASSLGTVVGNTIYF; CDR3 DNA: TGTGCCAGCAGCTTGGGGACGGTCGTTGGAAACACCATATATTTT
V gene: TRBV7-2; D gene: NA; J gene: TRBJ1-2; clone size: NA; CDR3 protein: CASSSGTGTNYGYTF; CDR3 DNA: TGTGCCAGCAGCTCCGGGACGGGCACTAACTATGGCTACACCTTC
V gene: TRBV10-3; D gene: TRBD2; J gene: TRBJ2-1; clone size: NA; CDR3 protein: CAISDSTSANEQFF; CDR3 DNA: TGTGCCATCAGTGACTCGACTAGCGCCAATGAGCAGTTCTTC
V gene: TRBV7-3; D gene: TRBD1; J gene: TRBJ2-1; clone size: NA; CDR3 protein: CASSLDRANEQFF; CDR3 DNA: TGTGCCAGCAGCTTAGACAGGGCCAATGAGCAGTTCTTC
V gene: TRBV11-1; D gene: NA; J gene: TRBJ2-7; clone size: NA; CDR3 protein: CASSLALGSGTYEQYF; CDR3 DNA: TGTGCCAGCAGCTTAGCGTTGGGCAGTGGGACCTACGAGCAGTACTTC
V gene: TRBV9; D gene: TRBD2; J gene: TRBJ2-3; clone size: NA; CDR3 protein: CASSVGQRGGRGDTQYF; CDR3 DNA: TGTGCCAGCAGCGTAGGGCAGCGGGGGGGCCGGGGAGATACGCAGTATTTT
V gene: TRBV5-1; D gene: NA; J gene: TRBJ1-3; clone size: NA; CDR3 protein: CASSFDSSSGNTIYF; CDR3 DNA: TGCGCCAGCAGCTTTGACTCCAGCTCTGGAAACACCATATATTTT
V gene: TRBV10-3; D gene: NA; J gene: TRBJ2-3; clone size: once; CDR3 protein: CAISETRTPDTQYF; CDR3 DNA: TGTGCCATCAGTGAGACGCGGACCCCAGATACGCAGTATTTT
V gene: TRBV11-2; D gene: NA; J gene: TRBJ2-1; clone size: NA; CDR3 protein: CASSLSWDAGNEQFF; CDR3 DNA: TGTGCCAGCAGCCTATCTTGGGACGCTGGGAATGAGCAGTTCTTC
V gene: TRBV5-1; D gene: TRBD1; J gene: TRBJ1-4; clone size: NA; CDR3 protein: CASSVGTEGEKLFF; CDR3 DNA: TGCGCCAGCAGCGTCGGGACAGAGGGTGAAAAACTGTTTTTT
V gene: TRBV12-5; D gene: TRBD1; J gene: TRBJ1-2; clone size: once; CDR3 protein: CASALGQGAGGYTF; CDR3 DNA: TGTGCTAGTGCCTTGGGGCAGGGGGCTGGTGGCTACACCTTC
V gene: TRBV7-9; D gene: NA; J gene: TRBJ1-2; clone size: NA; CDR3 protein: CASSIDSGYGYTF; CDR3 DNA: TGTGCCAGCAGCATTGACAGTGGCTATGGCTACACCTTC
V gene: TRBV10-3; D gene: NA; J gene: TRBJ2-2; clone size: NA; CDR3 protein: CAISDTSRGQNTGELFF; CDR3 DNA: TGTGCCATCAGTGACACTTCTAGGGGACAGAACACCGGGGAGCTGTTTTTT
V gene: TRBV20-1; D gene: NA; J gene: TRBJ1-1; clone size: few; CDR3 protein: CSAGERREAFF; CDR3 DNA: TGCAGTGCCGGGGAGCGCCGTGAAGCTTTCTTT
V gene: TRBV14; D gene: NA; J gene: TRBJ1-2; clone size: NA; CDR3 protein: CASSLGYGYGYTF; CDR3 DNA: TGTGCCAGCAGCCTAGGGTACGGATATGGCTACACCTTC
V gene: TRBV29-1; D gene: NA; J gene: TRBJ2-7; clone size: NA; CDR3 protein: CSYPWGGRNYEQYF; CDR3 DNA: TGCAGCTATCCATGGGGGGGGCGAAACTACGAGCAGTACTTC
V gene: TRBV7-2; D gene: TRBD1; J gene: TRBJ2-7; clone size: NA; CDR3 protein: CASSLVGGGTGGEQYF; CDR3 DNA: TGTGCCAGCAGCTTAGTGGGTGGTGGGACAGGGGGCGAGCAGTACTTC
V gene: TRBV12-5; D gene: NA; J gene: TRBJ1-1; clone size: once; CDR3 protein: CASGLAANTEAFF; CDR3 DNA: TGTGCTAGTGGTTTGGCGGCTAACACTGAAGCTTTCTTT
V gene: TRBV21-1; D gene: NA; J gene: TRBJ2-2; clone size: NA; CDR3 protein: CASNLPRAPFAWDTNTGELFF; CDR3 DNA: TGTGCCAGCAACCTCCCTCGGGCTCCCTTCGCGTGGGATACGAACACCGGGGAGCTGTTTTTT
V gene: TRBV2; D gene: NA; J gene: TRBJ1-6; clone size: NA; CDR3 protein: CASRSETGFNSPLHF; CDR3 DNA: TGTGCCAGCAGGTCCGAGACAGGATTTAATTCACCCCTCCACTTT
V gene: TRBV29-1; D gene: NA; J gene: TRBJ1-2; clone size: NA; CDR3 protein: CSVGWGAPRYGYTF; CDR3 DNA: TGCAGCGTTGGGTGGGGTGCCCCCAGGTATGGCTACACCTTC
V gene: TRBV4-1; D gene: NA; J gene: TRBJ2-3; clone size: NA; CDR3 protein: CASSQDQWGGGTDTQYF; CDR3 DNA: TGCGCCAGCAGCCAAGATCAGTGGGGAGGCGGCACAGATACGCAGTATTTT
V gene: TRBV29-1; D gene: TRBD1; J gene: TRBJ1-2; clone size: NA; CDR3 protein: CSVTPGPGQGPGGYGYTF; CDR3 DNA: TGCAGCGTAACCCCGGGACCGGGACAGGGCCCCGGGGGCTATGGCTACACCTTC
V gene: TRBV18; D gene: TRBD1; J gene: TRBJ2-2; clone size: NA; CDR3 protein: CASSPPGGASTGELFF; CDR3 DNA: TGTGCCAGCTCACCGCCAGGGGGCGCAAGCACCGGGGAGCTGTTTTTT
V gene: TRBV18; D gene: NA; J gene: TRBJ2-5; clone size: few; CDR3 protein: CASSPPSIETQYF; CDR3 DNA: TGTGCCAGCTCACCACCCAGTATAGAGACCCAGTACTTC
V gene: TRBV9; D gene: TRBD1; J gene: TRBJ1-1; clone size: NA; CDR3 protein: CASSVRQGDTEAFF; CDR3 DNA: TGTGCCAGCAGCGTAAGACAGGGCGACACTGAAGCTTTCTTT
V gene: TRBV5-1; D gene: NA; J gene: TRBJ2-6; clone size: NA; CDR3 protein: CASISTGSRSGANVLTF; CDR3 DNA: TGCGCCAGCATTTCGACAGGATCCCGCTCTGGGGCCAACGTCCTGACTTTC
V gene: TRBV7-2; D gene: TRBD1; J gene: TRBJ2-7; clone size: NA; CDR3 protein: CASSSQRTGGYEQYF; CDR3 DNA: TGTGCCAGCAGCTCCCAACGGACAGGGGGGTACGAGCAGTACTTC
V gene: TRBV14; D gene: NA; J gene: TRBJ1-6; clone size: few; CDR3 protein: CASSHLTGLDNSPLHF; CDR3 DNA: TGTGCCAGCAGCCACCTAACAGGGCTAGATAATTCACCCCTCCACTTT
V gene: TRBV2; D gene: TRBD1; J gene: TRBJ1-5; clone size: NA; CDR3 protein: CASSYRGGNQPQHF; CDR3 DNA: TGTGCCAGCAGTTACAGGGGCGGCAATCAGCCCCAGCATTTT
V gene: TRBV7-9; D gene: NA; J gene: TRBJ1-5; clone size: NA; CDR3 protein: CASSLVVGPINSNQPQHF; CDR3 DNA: TGTGCCAGCAGCTTAGTGGTAGGGCCTATCAATAGCAATCAGCCCCAGCATTTT
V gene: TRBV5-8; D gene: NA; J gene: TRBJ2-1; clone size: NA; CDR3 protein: CASSLAQAGSYNEQFF; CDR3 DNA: TGTGCCAGCAGCTTGGCACAAGCCGGCTCCTACAATGAGCAGTTCTTC
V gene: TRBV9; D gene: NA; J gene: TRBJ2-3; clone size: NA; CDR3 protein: CASSVGTSTDTQYF; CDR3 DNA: TGTGCCAGCAGCGTAGGGACTAGCACAGATACGCAGTATTTT
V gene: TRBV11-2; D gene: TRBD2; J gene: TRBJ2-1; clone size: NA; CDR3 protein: CASSSLRRSGRNNEQFF; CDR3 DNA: TGTGCCAGCAGCTCCCTGAGGAGGAGCGGGAGAAACAATGAGCAGTTCTTC
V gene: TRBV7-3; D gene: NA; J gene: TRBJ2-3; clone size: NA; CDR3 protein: CASTRRGSTDTQYF; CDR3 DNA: TGTGCCAGCACCAGGCGGGGCAGCACAGATACGCAGTATTTT
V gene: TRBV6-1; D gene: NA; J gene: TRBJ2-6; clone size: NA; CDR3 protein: CASSEGRQANVLTF; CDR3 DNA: TGTGCCAGCAGTGAAGGTCGACAGGCCAACGTCCTGACTTTC
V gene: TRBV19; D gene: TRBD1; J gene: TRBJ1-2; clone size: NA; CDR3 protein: CASKDRADYGYTF; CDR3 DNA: TGTGCCAGTAAGGACAGGGCGGACTATGGCTACACCTTC
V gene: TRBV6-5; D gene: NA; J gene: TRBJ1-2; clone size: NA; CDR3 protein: CASRLTANYGYTF; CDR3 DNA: TGTGCCAGCCGGCTGACAGCTAACTATGGCTACACCTTC
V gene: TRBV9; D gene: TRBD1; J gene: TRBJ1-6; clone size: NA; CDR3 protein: CASSAGQGDYSPLHF; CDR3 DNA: TGTGCCAGCAGCGCCGGACAGGGGGACTATTCACCCCTCCACTTT
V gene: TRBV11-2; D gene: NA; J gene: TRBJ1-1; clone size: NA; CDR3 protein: CASSLTGRKNTEAFF; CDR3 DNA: TGTGCCAGCAGCTTAACGGGACGGAAGAACACTGAAGCTTTCTTT
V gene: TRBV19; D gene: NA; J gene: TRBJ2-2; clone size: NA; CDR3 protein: CASSSGASNTGELFF; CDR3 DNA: TGTGCCAGTAGTAGCGGGGCTTCGAACACCGGGGAGCTGTTTTTT
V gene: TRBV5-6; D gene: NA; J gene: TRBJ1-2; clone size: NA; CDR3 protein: CASSREGYGYTF; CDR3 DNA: TGTGCCAGCAGCCGTGAGGGCTATGGCTACACCTTC
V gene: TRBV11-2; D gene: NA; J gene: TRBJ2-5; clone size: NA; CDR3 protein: CASSLGTGLETQYF; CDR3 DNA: TGTGCCAGCAGCTTAGGAACAGGGTTGGAGACCCAGTACTTC
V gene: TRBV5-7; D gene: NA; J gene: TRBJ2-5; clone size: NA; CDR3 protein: CASSLNETDSQETQYF; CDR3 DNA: TGTGCCAGCAGCTTGAATGAAACCGACAGCCAAGAGACCCAGTACTTC
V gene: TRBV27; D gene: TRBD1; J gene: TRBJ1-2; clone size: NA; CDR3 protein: CASSLFGTGLYYGYTF; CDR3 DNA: TGTGCCAGCAGTTTATTCGGGACAGGGCTTTACTATGGCTACACCTTC
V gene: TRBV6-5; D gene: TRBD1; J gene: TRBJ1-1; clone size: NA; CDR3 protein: CASRRTGGTEAFF; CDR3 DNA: TGTGCCAGCAGGCGGACAGGGGGCACTGAAGCTTTCTTT
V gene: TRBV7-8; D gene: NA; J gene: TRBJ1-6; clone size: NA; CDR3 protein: CASSLELSYNSPLHF; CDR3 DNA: TGTGCCAGCAGCTTAGAATTATCCTATAATTCACCCCTCCACTTT
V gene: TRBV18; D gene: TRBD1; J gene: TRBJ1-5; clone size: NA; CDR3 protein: CASSSAGTGVLNQPQHF; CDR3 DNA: TGTGCCAGCTCCTCGGCCGGGACAGGGGTGCTTAATCAGCCCCAGCATTTT